Detailed here is one TCR beta chain. As yet, its antigen is unknown. This record comes from a study of vaccination and CD4 T cells after COVID-19. Across the study: Cells received overlapping spike peptides from SARS-CoV-2, HCoV-NL63, HCoV-OC43 and HCoV-229E as stimulation. Study-level findings and limits: Looking at convalescent patients, 304 of their 307 vaccine-specific clones were spike mono-reactive.

Sequencing of cultured CD4+ T cell DNA used the Oncomine TCR Beta short-read assay. In this case, cultured CD4+ T cells provided the extracted genomic DNA. TCRdb redid the calling of the PCR reads with MiXCR, one entry per CDR3 protein. Of tens of thousands of distinct CDR3 sequences listed, less than 65% are singletons. The treatment: approximately nine-day PBMC culture with coronavirus spike peptide pools or control peptides (ViraFEST assay). Cultures used roughly 2.1 million PBMCs per well, about 10 IU/ml IL-2 and approximately 9 ug/ml peptides. In germline, CDR1 is SEHNR, CDR2 FQNEAQ (reference sequence). CDR3 length: 13 residues. Deletions cut 3 bases from V and 2 bases from J, with 7 bases between.

The source was CD4+ T cells from blood, cultured in vitro, collected after SARS-CoV-2 vaccination. V is TRBV7-9 and J is TRBJ1-1; D is undetermined. This TCR was sampled from a human donor who received a COVID-19 vaccine. CDR3 coding DNA: TGTGCCAGCAGCTTTCAGGTAAACACTGAAGCTTTCTTT. As protein: CASSFQVNTEAFF. Drawing the rest from reference TRBV7-9 and TRBJ1-1, the complete variable domain is DTGVSQNPRHKITKRGQNVTFRCDPISEHNRLYWYRQTLGQGPEFLTYFQNEAQLEKSRLLSDRFSAERPKGSFSTLEIQRTEQGDSAMYLCASSFQVNTEAFFGQGTRLTVV.